This T cell receptor (beta chain) stems from a study of Ad26.COV2.S vaccination and SARS-CoV-2 variants. TCRdb's table, derived via immunoSEQ multiplex PCR, lists solely in-frame clones and lacks some. The data contain over 350,000 clones, roughly nine tenths of them singletons. Study findings and constraints: People who got the vaccine or the placebo had similar non-spike TCR breadth.

The treatment here: some 20 received Ad26.COV2.S at low or high dose, single or two shots; several received placebo; per-sample allocation not given. Day 63 following the first vaccine or placebo injection was when the samples were taken. Adults aged 18-55 years in Boston included the donor. Ad26 vector vaccine expressed Wuhan-strain SARS-CoV-2 spike. Comment on this clone: The antigen remains unidentified.

The germline gives CDR1 KGHSH, CDR2 LQKENI. The CDR3 runs 15 residues. V lost 3 bases, J lost 8 bases, and 8 bases stayed unmatched. Sequencing was performed on peripheral blood, taken in a trial of Ad26.COV2.S vaccine versus placebo. The sequence was obtained from a person aged 18 to 65 who received the Ad26.COV2.S COVID-19 vaccine or a placebo. The chain joins TRBV18 to TRBJ1-4, with 8 positions matching TRBD1. The CDR3 region is CASSPGTGSREKLFF. The CDR3 DNA reads as TGTGCCAGCTCACCCGGGACAGGAAGTAGGGAAAAACTGTTTTTT.